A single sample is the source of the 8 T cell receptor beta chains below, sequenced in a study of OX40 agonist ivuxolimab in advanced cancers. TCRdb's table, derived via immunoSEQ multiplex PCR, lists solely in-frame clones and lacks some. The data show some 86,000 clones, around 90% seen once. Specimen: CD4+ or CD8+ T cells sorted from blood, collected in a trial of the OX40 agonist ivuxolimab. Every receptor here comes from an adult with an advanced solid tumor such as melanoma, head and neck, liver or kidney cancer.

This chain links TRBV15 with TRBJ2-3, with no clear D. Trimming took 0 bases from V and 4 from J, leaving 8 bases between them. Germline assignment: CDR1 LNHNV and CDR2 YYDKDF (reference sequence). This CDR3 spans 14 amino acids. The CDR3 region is CATSRDRGSDTQYF. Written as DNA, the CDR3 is TGTGCCACCAGCAGAGATCGTGGGTCAGATACGCAGTATTTT.

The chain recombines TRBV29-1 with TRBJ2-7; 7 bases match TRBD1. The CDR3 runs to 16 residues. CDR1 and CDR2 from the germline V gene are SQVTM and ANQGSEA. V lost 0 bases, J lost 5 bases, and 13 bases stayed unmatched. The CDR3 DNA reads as TGCAGCGTTGAAGATGACGCCTCAGGGGGTCGGAACGAGCAGTACTTC. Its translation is CSVEDDASGGRNEQYF.

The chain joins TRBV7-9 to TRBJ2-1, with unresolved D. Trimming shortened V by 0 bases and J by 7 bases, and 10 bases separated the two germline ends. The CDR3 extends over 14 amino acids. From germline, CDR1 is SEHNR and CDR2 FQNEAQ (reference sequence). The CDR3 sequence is CASSLAGGGNEQFF. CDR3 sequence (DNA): TGTGCCAGCAGCTTAGCGGGCGGTGGGAATGAGCAGTTCTTC.

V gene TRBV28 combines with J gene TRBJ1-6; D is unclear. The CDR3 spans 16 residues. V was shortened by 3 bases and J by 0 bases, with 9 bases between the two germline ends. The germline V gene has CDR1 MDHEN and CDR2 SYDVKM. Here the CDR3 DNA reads TGTGCCAGCAGTTTTGATTCGAGCTCCTATAATTCACCCCTCCACTTT. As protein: CASSFDSSSYNSPLHF.

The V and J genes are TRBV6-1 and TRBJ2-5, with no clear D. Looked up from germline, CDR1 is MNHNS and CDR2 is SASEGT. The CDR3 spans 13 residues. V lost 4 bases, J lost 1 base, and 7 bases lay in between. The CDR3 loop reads CASSGGGQETQYF. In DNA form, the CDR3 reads TGTGCCAGCAGTGGGGGTGGCCAAGAGACCCAGTACTTC.

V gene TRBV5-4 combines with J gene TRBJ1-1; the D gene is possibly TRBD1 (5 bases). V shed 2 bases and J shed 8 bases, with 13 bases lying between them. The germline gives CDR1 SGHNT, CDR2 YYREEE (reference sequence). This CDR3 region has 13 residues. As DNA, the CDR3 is TGTGCCAGCAGCTTCCCCGCGACAGTCGAAGCTTTCTTT. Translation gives CASSFPATVEAFF.

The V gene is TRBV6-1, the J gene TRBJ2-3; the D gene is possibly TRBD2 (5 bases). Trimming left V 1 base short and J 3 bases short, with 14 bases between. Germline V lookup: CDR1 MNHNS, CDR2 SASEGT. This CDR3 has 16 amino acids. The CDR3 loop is CASSEVAPPPTDTQYF. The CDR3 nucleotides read TGTGCCAGCAGTGAAGTAGCGCCCCCCCCGACAGATACGCAGTATTTT.

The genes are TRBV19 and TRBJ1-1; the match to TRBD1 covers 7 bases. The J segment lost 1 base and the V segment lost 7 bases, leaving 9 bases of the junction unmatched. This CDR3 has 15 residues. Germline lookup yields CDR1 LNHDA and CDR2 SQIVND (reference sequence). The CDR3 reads CASTATGFRNTEAFF. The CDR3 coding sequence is TGTGCCAGTACCGCGACAGGGTTCAGGAACACTGAAGCTTTCTTT.